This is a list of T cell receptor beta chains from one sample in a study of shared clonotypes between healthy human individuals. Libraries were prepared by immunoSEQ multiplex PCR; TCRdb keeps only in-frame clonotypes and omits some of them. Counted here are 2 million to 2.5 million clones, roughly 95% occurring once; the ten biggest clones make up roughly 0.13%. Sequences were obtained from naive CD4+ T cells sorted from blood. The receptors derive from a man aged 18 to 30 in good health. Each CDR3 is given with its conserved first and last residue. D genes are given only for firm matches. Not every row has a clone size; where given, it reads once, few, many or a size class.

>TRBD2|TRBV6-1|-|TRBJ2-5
TGTGCCAGCAGGTTTTTTAGCGGGAGTCAAGAGACCCAGTACTTC
CASRFFSGSQETQYF
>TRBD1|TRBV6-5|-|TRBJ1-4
TGTGCCAGCAGGCCGGGCCCACAGGGGAAACTGTTTTTT
CASRPGPQGKLFF
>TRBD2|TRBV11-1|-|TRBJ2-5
TGTGCCAGCAGCCCCCGACTAGCCCAGGAGACCCAGTACTTC
CASSPRLAQETQYF
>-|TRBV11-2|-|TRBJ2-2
TGTGCCAGCAGCTTCCTTGGGCAGTCTGGCGGGGAGCTGTTTTTT
CASSFLGQSGGELFF
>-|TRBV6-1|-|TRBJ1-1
TGTGCCAGCAGAGGACACCTCGTCATGAACACTGAAGCTTTCTTT
CASRGHLVMNTEAFF
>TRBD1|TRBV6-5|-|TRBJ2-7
TGTGCCAGCAGTTCCCGGGACAGGAGCTCCTACGAGCAGTACTTC
CASSSRDRSSYEQYF
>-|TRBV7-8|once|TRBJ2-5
TGTGCCAGCAGCTTAGCTCTAGAAGAGACCCAGTACTTC
CASSLALEETQYF
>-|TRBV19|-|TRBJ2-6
TGTGCCACCCAAGGGGGGAGCTCTGGGGCCAACGTCCTGACTTTC
CATQGGSSGANVLTF
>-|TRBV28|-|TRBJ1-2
TGTGCCAGCAATGAACCACCCTATGGCTACACCTTC
CASNEPPYGYTF
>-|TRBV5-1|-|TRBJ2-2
TGCGCCAGCAGCTTGGCCCCAGGCACCACCGGGGAGCTGTTTTTT
CASSLAPGTTGELFF
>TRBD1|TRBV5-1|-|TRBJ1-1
TGCGCCAGCAGCATACGGACAGGGGCGTCTGAAGCTTTCTTT
CASSIRTGASEAFF
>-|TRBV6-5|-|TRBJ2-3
TGTGCCAGCAGTTACTCAGGGGGGCCGACAGATACGCAGTATTTT
CASSYSGGPTDTQYF
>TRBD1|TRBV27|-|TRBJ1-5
TGTGCCAGCAGTTGGACAGGGGATCAGCCCCAGCATTTT
CASSWTGDQPQHF
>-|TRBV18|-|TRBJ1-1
TGTGCCAGCTCACCCGAGGTGTACACTGAAGCTTTCTTT
CASSPEVYTEAFF
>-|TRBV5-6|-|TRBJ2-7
TGTGCCAGCAGCCCCCAGAACCAGACAGTTCTCCGACTCTACGAGCAGTACTTC
CASSPQNQTVLRLYEQYF
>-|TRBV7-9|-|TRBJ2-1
TGTGCCAGCAGCTTAGTCCCAGGGGAGCAGTTCTTC
CASSLVPGEQFF
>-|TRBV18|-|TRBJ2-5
TGTGCCAGCTCACCACGCTTGGCTGAGGGGCAAGAGACCCAGTACTTC
CASSPRLAEGQETQYF
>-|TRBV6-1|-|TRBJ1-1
TGTGCCAGCAGTGGTGGACAGACGAACACTGAAGCTTTCTTT
CASSGGQTNTEAFF
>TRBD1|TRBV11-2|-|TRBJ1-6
TGTGCCAGCAGCTTAATTCCGACCTGGACAGGGAGCCCGTCGCCCCTCCACTTT
CASSLIPTWTGSPSPLHF
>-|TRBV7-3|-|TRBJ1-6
TGTGCCAGCAGCGAAGGTGGCGGTTATTCACCCCTCCACTTT
CASSEGGGYSPLHF
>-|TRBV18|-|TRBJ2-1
TGTGCCAGCTCACCCCCAGGCGGACTATATTCATATGAGCAGTTCTTC
CASSPPGGLYSYEQFF
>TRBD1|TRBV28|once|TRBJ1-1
TGTGCCAGCAGCCCCCAGGGGGCGTCAGGGACTGAAGCTTTCTTT
CASSPQGASGTEAFF
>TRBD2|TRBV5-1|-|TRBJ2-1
TGCGCCAGCAGCCTCACCCCCTATATGGCGGGGGAATGGTTGCAGTTCTTC
CASSLTPYMAGEWLQFF
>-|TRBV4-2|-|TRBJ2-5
TGTGCCAGCAGCCAAGAACCCCGCGGGGAGACCCAGTACTTC
CASSQEPRGETQYF
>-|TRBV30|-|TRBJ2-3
TGTGCCTGGAGTGCTAGGGAAGATACGCAGTATTTT
CAWSAREDTQYF
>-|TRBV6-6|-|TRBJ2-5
TGTGCCAGCAGTTACGGGCGATTGGAAGAGACCCAGTACTTC
CASSYGRLEETQYF
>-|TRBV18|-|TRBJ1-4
TGTGCCAGCTCATCACAACAGGGTGTGGAGGAAAAACTGTTTTTT
CASSSQQGVEEKLFF
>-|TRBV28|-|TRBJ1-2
TGTGCCAGCAGTCTATACGCGTTAGGGGACGATGGCTACACCTTC
CASSLYALGDDGYTF
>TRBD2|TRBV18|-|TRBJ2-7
TGTGCCAGCTCCCGTACTAGCGGGAGTTACGAGCAGTACTTC
CASSRTSGSYEQYF
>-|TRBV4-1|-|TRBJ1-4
TGCGCCAGCAGCCAAGAACCAGCAACTAATGAAAAACTGTTTTTT
CASSQEPATNEKLFF
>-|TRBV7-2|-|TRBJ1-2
TGTGCCAGCAGCTTAGTGGTCAGCTATGGCTACACCTTC
CASSLVVSYGYTF
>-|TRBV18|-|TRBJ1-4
TGTGCCAGCTCACCCACGGATGCAACTAATGAAAAACTGTTTTTT
CASSPTDATNEKLFF
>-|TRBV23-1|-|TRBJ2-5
TGCGCCAGCAGTCGACCACAGGGAGGGGGCCAAGAGACCCAGTACTTC
CASSRPQGGGQETQYF
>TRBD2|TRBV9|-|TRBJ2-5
TGTGCCAGCAGCGAGCGGGGCCACCCCAGCGAGACCCAGTACTTC
CASSERGHPSETQYF
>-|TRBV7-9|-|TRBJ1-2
TGTGCCAGCAGCAGGGAAGGCCGGGATGGCTACACCTTC
CASSREGRDGYTF
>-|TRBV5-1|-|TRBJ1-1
TGCGCCAGCAGTCTGCAAGGTTACGGGTACACTGAAGCTTTCTTT
CASSLQGYGYTEAFF
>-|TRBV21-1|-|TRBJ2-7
TGTGCCACCCTGGACGGTTCCTACGAGCAGTACTTC
CATLDGSYEQYF
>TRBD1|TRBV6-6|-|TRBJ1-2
TGTGCCAGCAGACAGACACAGGGGCAGGGCTATGGCTACACCTTC
CASRQTQGQGYGYTF
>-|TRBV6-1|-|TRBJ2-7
TGTGCCAGCAGTGAAGCGGGAGAATTTTATTGGGAGCAGTACTTC
CASSEAGEFYWEQYF
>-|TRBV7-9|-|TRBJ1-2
TGTGCCAGCAGCGGTGAAGGGGCCGACCGTTCTAACTATGGCTACACCTTC
CASSGEGADRSNYGYTF
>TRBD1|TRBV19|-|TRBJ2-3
TGTGCCAGTAGTACCTCCGGGACAGGGTATACAGATACGCAGTATTTT
CASSTSGTGYTDTQYF
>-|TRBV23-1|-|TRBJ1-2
TGCGCCAGCAGTCACCAACGGGGAGCTGGGGGAGGCTACACCTTC
CASSHQRGAGGGYTF
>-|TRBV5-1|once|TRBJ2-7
TGCGCCAGCGCCGGGAACTCCTACGAGCAGTACTTC
CASAGNSYEQYF
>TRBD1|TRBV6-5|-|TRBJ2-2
TGTGCCAGCAGACGCGGGACAGGGGACACCGGGGAGCTGTTTTTT
CASRRGTGDTGELFF
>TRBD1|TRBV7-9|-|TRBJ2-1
TGTGCCAGCAGCCCCGGGGACAGGGGGCGAATAATGTCCTACAATGAGCAGTTCTTC
CASSPGDRGRIMSYNEQFF
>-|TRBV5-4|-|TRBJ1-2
TGTGCCAGCAGAAGTCAGGGGCCCAACTATGGCTACACCTTC
CASRSQGPNYGYTF
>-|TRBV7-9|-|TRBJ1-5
TGTGCCAGCAGCCCTGGCTTAGGGAGCAATCAGCCCCAGCATTTT
CASSPGLGSNQPQHF
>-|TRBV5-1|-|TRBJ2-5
TGCGCCAGCAGCCACCGGACGGGCTACCAAGAGACCCAGTACTTC
CASSHRTGYQETQYF
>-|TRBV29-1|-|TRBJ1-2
TGCAGCGTTGCCCCCTACGGGTATGGCTACACCTTC
CSVAPYGYGYTF
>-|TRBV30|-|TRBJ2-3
TGTGCCTGGACTAGCTCAACAGATACGCAGTATTTT
CAWTSSTDTQYF
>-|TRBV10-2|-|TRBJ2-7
TGCGCCAGCAGTGGTCCCCCTAGCGCAGGGATCTACGAGCAGTACTTC
CASSGPPSAGIYEQYF
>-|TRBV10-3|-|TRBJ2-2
TGTGCCATCGCCCTTGACTTCCCGGGCACCGGGGAGCTGTTTTTT
CAIALDFPGTGELFF
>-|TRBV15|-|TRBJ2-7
TGTGCCACCAGCACCCGACAGAGCTCCTACGAGCAGTACTTC
CATSTRQSSYEQYF
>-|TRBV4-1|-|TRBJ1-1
TGCGCCAGCAGCCCCCTCCTTCGCCAACAGATCTCGAGGACTGAAGCTTTCTTT
CASSPLLRQQISRTEAFF
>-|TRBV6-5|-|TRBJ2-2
TGTGCCAGCAGCGAGTTCACCGGGGAGCTGTTTTTT
CASSEFTGELFF